This T cell receptor (beta chain) was identified during a study of control samples from healthy donors and cancer patients. Between the trimmed V and J ends, which lost 4 bases and 4 bases, there was a span of 13 bases. There are 14 residues in the CDR3. Germline CDR1 SGHAT, CDR2 FQNNGV. Here immunoSEQ multiplex PCR was the method, and the copy in TCRdb shows in-frame clones only, minus some. The table lists some 120,000 clones, more than 70% of them singletons. The chain employs TRBV11-2 and TRBJ1-1; no definite D call. Sequencing input: blood. This receptor was obtained from a woman between 70 and 85 years old in good health. The CDR3 DNA sequence: TGTGCCAGCAGCTCCGTACCTGGTGTCACTGAAGCTTTCTTT. Protein: CASSSVPGVTEAFF.